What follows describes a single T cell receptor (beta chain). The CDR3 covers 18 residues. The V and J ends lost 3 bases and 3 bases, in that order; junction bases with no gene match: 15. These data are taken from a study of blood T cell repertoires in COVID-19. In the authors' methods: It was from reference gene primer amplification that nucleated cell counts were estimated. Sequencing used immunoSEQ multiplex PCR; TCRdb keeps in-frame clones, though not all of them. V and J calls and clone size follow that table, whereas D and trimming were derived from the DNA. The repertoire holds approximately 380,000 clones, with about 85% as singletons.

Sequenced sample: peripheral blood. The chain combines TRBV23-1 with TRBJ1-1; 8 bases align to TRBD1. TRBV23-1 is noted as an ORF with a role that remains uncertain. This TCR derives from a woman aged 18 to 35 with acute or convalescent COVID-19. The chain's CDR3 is CASSHCTRDRFPDTEAFF. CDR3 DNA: TGCGCCAGCAGTCATTGTACTCGGGACAGGTTTCCGGACACTGAAGCTTTCTTT.